The sequence of this T cell receptor beta chain was determined in a study of OX40 agonist ivuxolimab in advanced cancers. Study summary: Patients received ivuxolimab, an agonistic anti-OX40 (CD134) antibody. At roughly 80% male, the cohort had a mean age of approximately 60 years, ranging from about 23 to 79.

V was clipped by 6 bases and J by 3 bases; unmatched bases: 3. The germline gives CDR1 SEHNR, CDR2 FQNEAQ (reference sequence). This CDR3 is 14 amino acids long. To note about this clone: Antigen: not known.

Study-wide findings and caveats: Antigen targets of the expanded peripheral T cells went undetermined. CD4+ and CD8+ T cells in blood underwent clonal expansion by week 6 at 0.1 to 3.0 mg/kg.

The table came from immunoSEQ multiplex PCR; TCRdb's copy has only in-frame clones and leaves some out. The sample includes 65,000 to 75,000 clones, roughly 85% of them seen just once. The gene calls are TRBV7-9 and TRBJ2-5, with TRBD2 matching 11 bases. The origin of this receptor is an adult with an advanced solid tumor such as melanoma, head and neck, liver or kidney cancer. The specimen comprised CD4+ or CD8+ T cells sorted from blood, sampled in a trial of the OX40 agonist ivuxolimab. In DNA, the CDR3 is TGTGCCAGCAGAAAACTAGCGGGAGAAGAGACCCAGTACTTC. Translating gives CASRKLAGEETQYF. The variable domain in full, completed from reference TRBV7-9 and TRBJ2-5, reads DTGVSQNPRHKITKRGQNVTFRCDPISEHNRLYWYRQTLGQGPEFLTYFQNEAQLEKSRLLSDRFSAERPKGSFSTLEIQRTEQGDSAMYLCASRKLAGEETQYFGPGTRLLVL.